This T cell receptor (beta chain) was found in a study of cytomegalovirus exposure and HLA in healthy donors. General study findings and limits: A few CMV-associated chains proved CMV antigen-specific in vitro. There were about 160 TCR beta chains listed as cytomegalovirus-associated. Relative to the roughly 690-donor mean, N-insertions were reportedly fewer in an Asian-associated ancestry cluster in a later analysis. A later analysis linked a missense variant in DCLRE1C to the trimming of TCR beta V and J genes.

This clone was detected only a few times. Antigen unknown. PCR employed 60 Vbeta and 13 Jbeta primers. Generated by immunoSEQ multiplex PCR, the TCRdb table keeps only in-frame clones and is missing some. The data show about 72,000 clones, 60% to 75% seen once. Germline CDR1 reads SGHNT; CDR2 reads YYREEE (reference sequence). The V end was cut by 0 bases, the J end by 5 bases, with 3 bases between. CDR3 length equals 11 residues. Sequences were obtained from PBMCs. This TCR was recovered from a man between 35 and 55 years old in good health and CMV-seropositive. The chain combines TRBV5-4 with TRBJ2-7, with D hard to call. DNA of the CDR3: TGTGCCAGCAGCTTGGCCGACGAGCAGTACTTC. Protein product: CASSLADEQYF.